The next 20 T cell receptor beta chains were all read from a single sample in a study of cytomegalovirus exposure and HLA in healthy donors. The PCR made use of 60 Vbeta and 13 Jbeta primers. This table comes from immunoSEQ multiplex PCR, and its TCRdb copy is limited to in-frame clones, with some not included. The repertoire holds fewer than 150,000 clones, roughly four fifths seen once, with roughly 2% in the top ten. The specimen sequenced was PBMCs. The source of these receptors is a man aged 25-40 years in good health and CMV-seronegative.

The chain combines TRBV9 with TRBJ2-5; 7 bases map to TRBD1. CDR1 is SGDLS, CDR2 YYNGEE, per germline. The CDR3 is 17 residues long. V trimming: 4 bases; J trimming: 1 base; junction bases outside the gene matches: 13. CDR3 protein: CASSPGVGQTFQETQYF. The CDR3 region has the DNA TGTGCCAGCAGCCCAGGTGTGGGACAGACGTTCCAAGAGACCCAGTACTTC.

This chain uses TRBV21-1 with TRBJ2-4; the D call TRBD2 from the table was never checked on the DNA. TRBV21-1 represents a pseudogene. The length of the CDR3 is 16 residues. The CDR3 region is CASSKARGSAKNIQYF. The CDR3 DNA reads as TGTGCCAGCAGCAAAGCGCGGGGATCCGCCAAAAACATTCAGTACTTC.

V and J are TRBV7-3 and TRBJ2-7; maybe TRBD1 (6 bases). This CDR3 region has 15 residues. The V end lost 5 bases, the J end lost 5 bases, and 19 bases lay between the germline ends. Germline CDR1 and CDR2: SGHTA and FQGTGA. The CDR3 sequence: CASSPGTGSFDEQYF. The DNA of the CDR3 is TGTGCCAGCAGCCCGGGTACAGGGAGTTTCGACGAGCAGTACTTC.

The J gene is TRBJ1-4, the V gene TRBV12-2; the table assigns TRBD1, which was not confirmed against the DNA. TRBV12-2 is a pseudogene segment. The CDR3 totals 15 residues. In DNA form, the CDR3 reads TGTGCAAGTCGCTCCCACAGGTGCGCTAATGAAAAACTGTTTTTT. Encoded protein: CASRSHRCANEKLFF.

V and J are TRBV7-9 and TRBJ1-1; 7 bases are shared with TRBD1. Germline trimming cut 1 base from V and 1 base from J; bases unmatched to any gene: 3. Germline CDR1 and CDR2: SEHNR and FQNEAQ (reference sequence). The CDR3 length is 15 residues. The CDR3 spells CASSLGYRGNTEAFF. The CDR3 region has the DNA TGTGCCAGCAGCTTAGGCTACAGGGGGAACACTGAAGCTTTCTTT.

This chain links TRBV10-2 with TRBJ2-7; the D gene is possibly TRBD2 (6 bases). This CDR3 contains 15 residues. V lost 4 bases and J lost 2, with 15 bases in between. Per germline, CDR1 WSHSY and CDR2 SAAADI. CDR3 DNA: TGCGCCAGCAGTGGGGCGGGGATCGAGGCCTACGAGCAGTACTTC. Amino acid sequence: CASSGAGIEAYEQYF.

This rearrangement joins TRBV6-1 to TRBJ2-7; a possible D gene is TRBD2 (5 bases). CDR1 and CDR2 (germline): MNHNS, SASEGT. This CDR3 spans 15 amino acids. Trimming stripped 3 bases from V and 6 bases from J, with 18 bases between. The CDR3 loop reads CASSDGVRGVAEQYF. The CDR3 region has the DNA TGTGCCAGCAGTGACGGGGTGAGAGGAGTGGCCGAGCAGTACTTC.

The chain employs TRBV5-1 and TRBJ1-1, with TRBD1 matching over 7 bases. The V segment lost 4 bases and the J segment 6 bases; nucleotides outside the gene matches: 9. Germline V CDR1 and CDR2: SGHRS, YFSETQ. The CDR3 contains 14 residues. CDR3 DNA: TGCGCCAGCAGCCCGGGACAGTTTTACGCTGAAGCTTTCTTT. Translating it yields CASSPGQFYAEAFF.

The V and J genes are TRBV11-2 and TRBJ1-2, with D maybe TRBD1 (6 bases). The CDR3 extends over 17 amino acids. V gave up 5 bases and J gave up 0 bases, with 19 bases separating them. The germline V gene has CDR1 SGHAT and CDR2 FQNNGV. The CDR3 DNA is TGTGCCAGCAGCCCGACCACGGGGACAAGAGCTAACTATGGCTACACCTTC. Protein product: CASSPTTGTRANYGYTF.

The chain has TRBV6-5 and TRBJ2-3, with D uncertain. Trimming removed 5 bases from V and 3 bases from J, with 6 bases in between. The germline gives CDR1 MNHEY, CDR2 SVGAGI. The CDR3 has 12 residues. As DNA, the CDR3 is TGTGCCAGCAGTCCCGGGACAGATACGCAGTATTTT. Translating gives CASSPGTDTQYF.

This clone was detected once. This sequence joins TRBV30 and TRBJ1-2; 8 bases agree with TRBD1. This CDR3 has 13 residues. Trimming took 3 bases from V and 6 from J; bases not matched to a gene: 6. Germline V gives CDR1 GTSNPN, CDR2 SVGIG (reference sequence). For the CDR3, the DNA is TGTGCCTGGAGCGCAGGGGGCGCGAATGGCTACACCTTC. It yields the protein CAWSAGGANGYTF.

The chain joins TRBV7-8 to TRBJ2-7, with no clear D. The CDR3 runs 12 residues. Trimming stripped 5 bases from V and 4 bases from J, with 9 bases between. Per the germline V gene, CDR1 is SGHVS and CDR2 is FQNEAQ. The CDR3 nucleotides read TGTGCCAGCAGCCGAGCGACTTACGAGCAGTACTTC. Translating gives CASSRATYEQYF.

The CDR3 sequence: CASSTPAGAGNQPQHF. The CDR3 coding sequence is TGTGCCAGTAGTACCCCCGCAGGGGCCGGAAATCAGCCCCAGCATTTT. The V gene is TRBV19, the J gene TRBJ1-5; a possible D gene is TRBD1 (6 bases). Germline V gene sequence: CDR1 LNHDA, CDR2 SQIVND (reference sequence). The CDR3 is made up of 16 amino acids. The V end was cut by 4 bases, the J end by 4 bases, with 17 bases between.

On this clone: At one end, the junction sequence differs from germline, possibly due to a read error. The chain joins TRBV7-7 to TRBJ2-3, with 8 positions matching TRBD2. The CDR3 runs 16 residues. Germline CDR1 SSHAT, CDR2 FNYEAQ (reference sequence). CDR3 coding DNA: TGTGCTAGCAGCCCCTCGAGGGGACTAGGGACAGATACGCAGTATTTT. This encodes CASSPSRGLGTDTQYF.

The chain uses TRBV18 and TRBJ2-7; weak D call: TRBD2 (5 bases). The CDR3 spans 13 residues. Germline CDR1 reads KGHSH; CDR2 reads LQKENI. Between the trimmed V and J ends, which lost 2 bases and 3 bases, there was a span of 8 bases. Here the CDR3 reads CASSPTDYYEQYF. CDR3 in DNA: TGTGCCAGCTCACCAACAGACTACTACGAGCAGTACTTC.

This chain connects TRBV7-6 to TRBJ2-1; 11 nucleotides agree with TRBD1. The CDR3 is made up of 17 amino acids. With V trimmed by 5 bases and J by 1 base, 7 bases remained unmatched. Germline-derived CDR1 and CDR2 are SGHVS and FNYEAQ. The CDR3 region is CASSPRTGGLSYNEQFF. CDR3 in DNA: TGTGCCAGCAGCCCGCGGACAGGGGGCCTTTCCTACAATGAGCAGTTCTTC.

With regard to this clone: The germline gene is not matched at one end of the junction; a read error may be the cause. The V call is TRBV2, the J call TRBJ2-5; no clear D gene. Germline V lookup: CDR1 SNHLY, CDR2 FYNNEI. The CDR3 has 12 residues. This chain's CDR3 is CASSEGLESQYF. For the CDR3, the DNA is TGTGCCAGCAGTGAAGGGTTAGAGTCCCAGTACTTC.

The chain couples TRBV28 to TRBJ2-7, with 12 bases lining up with TRBD2. Germline CDR1 MDHEN, CDR2 SYDVKM. Unmatched junction bases numbered 11, after V lost 7 bases and J lost 4 bases. This CDR3 spans 16 amino acids. The CDR3 DNA reads TGTGCCAGCACCGAGCTAGCGGGAGGGCGTCCTTACGAGCAGTACTTC. It yields the protein CASTELAGGRPYEQYF.

The V call is TRBV4-1, the J call TRBJ2-7; possibly TRBD1 for D (6 bases). Germline V gene data show CDR1 as MGHRA and CDR2 as YSYEKL. CDR3 length equals 15 residues. Trimming removed 4 bases at V and 2 bases at J, with 15 bases between. The CDR3 reads CASSPAIDRPYEQYF. CDR3 DNA sequence: TGCGCCAGCAGCCCAGCTATTGACAGGCCCTACGAGCAGTACTTC.

The chain uses TRBV28 and TRBJ2-7, with 7 bases lining up with TRBD2. V dropped 0 bases and J dropped 1; count of bases not matched to a gene: 3. The CDR3 spans 15 residues. In germline, CDR1 is MDHEN, CDR2 SYDVKM. The CDR3 loop is CASSLWSGGSYEQYF. Written as DNA, the CDR3 is TGTGCCAGCAGTTTATGGTCGGGGGGTTCCTACGAGCAGTACTTC.